This T cell receptor beta chain was obtained from a study of Graves' ophthalmopathy and Graves' hyperthyroidism. Turning to the study itself: Before any treatment was given, at initial diagnosis, peripheral blood was collected.

The V gene's germline CDR1 is DFQATT and CDR2 SNEGSKA (reference sequence). With 5 bases clipped from V and 3 bases from J, the junction kept 4 bases outside the gene matches. The CDR3 length is 13 residues. RNA transcripts were the source from which TCR beta CDR3 regions were amplified. RT-PCR in the first round used HTBI primers; a second-round multiplex PCR followed. TCRdb fed the multiplex PCR reads into MiXCR, producing one record per CDR3 protein. The sample has a few hundred thousand distinct CDR3 sequences, 20% to 25% seen once; the top ten hold around 40%. The source of this sequence is a woman aged 50 to 60 with Graves' ophthalmopathy. Sequencing was carried out using peripheral blood. The V gene is TRBV20-1, the J gene TRBJ2-7, with 10 positions matching TRBD1. The DNA of the CDR3 is TGCAGTGCTCCGGGACAGGGGAACTACGAGCAGTACTTC. Its translation: CSAPGQGNYEQYF.